The 10 T cell receptor beta chains given below trace back to one sample, sequenced in a study of OX40 agonist ivuxolimab in advanced cancers. Produced via immunoSEQ multiplex PCR; TCRdb's table is partial and in-frame only. The repertoire consists of approximately 110,000 clones, with about nine tenths occurring once and the leading ten covering roughly 0.8%. The sample was CD4+ or CD8+ T cells sorted from blood, taken in a trial of the OX40 agonist ivuxolimab. The receptors here all came from an adult with an advanced solid tumor such as melanoma, head and neck, liver or kidney cancer.

The chain combines TRBV5-8 with TRBJ2-1, with a tentative D call TRBD2 (6 bases). The CDR3 runs to 15 residues. Trimming removed 9 bases at V and 15 bases at J, with 31 bases between. The germline V gene has CDR1 SGHTS and CDR2 YDEGEE. The CDR3, as DNA: TGTGCCATCGATGACAAATACGCGTCGGGACTCACCCCGTTCTTC. Translation gives CAIDDKYASGLTPFF.

The rearrangement uses TRBV2 and TRBJ2-1, with TRBD2 matching over 11 bases. Germline V gene data show CDR1 as SNHLY and CDR2 as FYNNEI. The V and J ends lost 6 bases and 3 bases, in that order; junction bases with no gene match: 10. This CDR3 comprises 17 residues. The CDR3 DNA reads as TGTGCCAGCAGGGAACACGGGACTAGCGGAGACTACAATGAGCAGTTCTTC. It encodes CASREHGTSGDYNEQFF.

The rearrangement links TRBV5-4 to TRBJ2-1; 9 bases match TRBD2. The CDR3 loop spans 15 amino acids. The germline gives CDR1 SGHNT, CDR2 YYREEE (reference sequence). Unmatched junction bases numbered 4, after V lost 5 bases and J lost 1 base. CDR3 sequence (DNA): TGTGCCAGCAGGCGCGGGGGGGGTTCCTACAATGAGCAGTTCTTC. This codes for CASRRGGGSYNEQFF.

CDR3: CASSSRQGRRDYGYTF. Here the CDR3 DNA reads TGTGCCAGCAGTTCTCGACAGGGGAGGAGAGACTATGGCTACACCTTC. This chain joins TRBV28 and TRBJ1-2, with 8 bases fitting TRBD1. The V segment lost 4 bases and the J segment 3 bases; nucleotides outside the gene matches: 10. The CDR3 is 16 residues long. Germline values: CDR1 MDHEN, CDR2 SYDVKM.

This chain links TRBV11-2 with TRBJ1-4, with D perhaps TRBD1 (6 bases). Trimming stripped 0 bases from V and 6 bases from J, with 11 bases between. This CDR3 region has 15 residues. The germline gives CDR1 SGHAT, CDR2 FQNNGV. Here the CDR3 DNA reads TGTGCCAGCAGCTTAGATGGGGGCAACGATGAAAAACTGTTTTTT. Translated, it gives CASSLDGGNDEKLFF. The full variable domain, its missing parts supplied by reference TRBV11-2 and TRBJ1-4, is EAGVAQSPRYKIIEKRQSVAFWCNPISGHATLYWYQQILGQGPKLLIQFQNNGVVDDSQLPKDRFSAERLKGVDSTLKIQPAKLEDSAVYLCASSLDGGNDEKLFFGSGTQLSVL.

V usage is TRBV19 and J usage is TRBJ2-5, with unresolved D. The CDR3 is 11 residues long. Germline values: CDR1 LNHDA, CDR2 SQIVND (reference sequence). Between the trimmed V and J ends, which lost 5 bases and 4 bases, there was a span of 5 bases. Here the CDR3 reads CASSVGETQYF. The CDR3 coding sequence is TGTGCCAGTAGTGTCGGAGAGACCCAGTACTTC.

The J gene is TRBJ2-2, the V gene TRBV5-4, with 8 positions matching TRBD2. This CDR3 spans 15 amino acids. Germline CDR1 SGHNT, CDR2 YYREEE (reference sequence). V lost 4 bases to trimming and J lost 3 bases; unmatched junction nucleotides: 5. The CDR3 nucleotides read TGTGCCAGCAGCCGAGCGGGAGCCGACACCGGGGAGCTGTTTTTT. As protein: CASSRAGADTGELFF. The whole variable domain, filled in from reference TRBV5-4 and TRBJ2-2, reads ETGVTQSPTHLIKTRGQQVTLRCSSQSGHNTVSWYQQALGQGPQFIFQYYREEENGRGNFPPRFSGLQFPNYSSELNVNALELDDSALYLCASSRAGADTGELFFGEGSRLTVL.

A word on this clone: The same CDR3 also results from other DNA sequences found in this sample. The rearrangement uses TRBV2 and TRBJ2-3; D possibly corresponds to TRBD2 (5 bases). The V end lost 6 bases, the J end lost 2 bases, and 15 bases lay between the germline ends. The CDR3 covers 15 residues. The germline CDR1 and CDR2 sequences are SNHLY and FYNNEI. The CDR3 nucleotides are TGTGCCAGCAGCGGCCTAGCCGGGGTCACAGATACGCAGTATTTT. Amino acid sequence: CASSGLAGVTDTQYF.

The V call is TRBV28, the J call TRBJ1-4; TRBD1 is a possible D gene (5 bases). Trimming removed 1 base from V and 5 bases from J, with 11 bases in between. The germline gives CDR1 MDHEN, CDR2 SYDVKM. This CDR3 spans 15 amino acids. CDR3 amino acids: CASSLLGERNEKLFF. CDR3 nucleotide sequence: TGTGCCAGCAGTTTATTGGGGGAACGGAATGAAAAACTGTTTTTT.

Notes on this clone: Germline is not matched at one junction end, which may reflect a read error. The chain links TRBV4-1 to TRBJ2-7; no definite D call. The CDR3 is 14 residues long. Germline lookup yields CDR1 MGHRA and CDR2 YSYEKL. The CDR3 spells CASSQVGPSYEQYF. CDR3 DNA: TGCGCCAGCAGTCAAGTTGGACCTTCCTACGAGCAGTACTTC.